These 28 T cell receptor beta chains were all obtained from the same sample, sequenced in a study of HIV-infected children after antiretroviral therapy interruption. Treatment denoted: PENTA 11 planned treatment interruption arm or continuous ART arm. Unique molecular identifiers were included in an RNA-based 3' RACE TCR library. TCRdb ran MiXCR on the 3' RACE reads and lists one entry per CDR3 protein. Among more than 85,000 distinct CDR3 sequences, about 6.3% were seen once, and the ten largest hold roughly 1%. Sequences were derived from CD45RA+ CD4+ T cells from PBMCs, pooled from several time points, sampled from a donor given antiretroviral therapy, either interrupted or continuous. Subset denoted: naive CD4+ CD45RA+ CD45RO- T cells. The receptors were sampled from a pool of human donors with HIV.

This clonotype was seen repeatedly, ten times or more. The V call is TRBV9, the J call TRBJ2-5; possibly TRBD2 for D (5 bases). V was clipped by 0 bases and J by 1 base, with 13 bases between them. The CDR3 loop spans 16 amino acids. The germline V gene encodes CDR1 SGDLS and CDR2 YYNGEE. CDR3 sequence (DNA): TGTGCCAGCAGCGTAGCTGGGGTAGCGAGCCAAGAGACCCAGTACTTC. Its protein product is CASSVAGVASQETQYF.

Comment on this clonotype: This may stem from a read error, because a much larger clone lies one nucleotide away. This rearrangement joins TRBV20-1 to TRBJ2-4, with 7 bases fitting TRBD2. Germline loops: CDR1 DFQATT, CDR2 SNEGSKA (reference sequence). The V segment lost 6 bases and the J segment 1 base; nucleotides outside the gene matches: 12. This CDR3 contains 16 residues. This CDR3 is CSAGNPREAAKNIQYF. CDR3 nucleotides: TGCAGTGCCGGAAACCCACGGGAGGCGGCCAAAAACATTCAGTACTTC.

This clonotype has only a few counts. The chain's CDR3 is CASSLVAGRVNTEAFF. CDR3 in DNA: TGCGCCAGCAGCTTGGTCGCGGGAAGAGTGAACACTGAAGCTTTCTTT. The genes are TRBV5-1 and TRBJ1-1; D gene unclear. V lost 0 bases and J lost 0, with 12 bases in between. This CDR3 contains 16 residues. The germline gives CDR1 SGHRS, CDR2 YFSETQ. Full variable domain (rest looked up from reference TRBV5-1 and TRBJ1-1): KAGVTQTPRYLIKTRGQQVTLSCSPISGHRSVSWYQQTPGQGLQFLFEYFSETQRNKGNFPGRFSGRQFSNSRSEMNVSTLELGDSALYLCASSLVAGRVNTEAFFGQGTRLTVV.

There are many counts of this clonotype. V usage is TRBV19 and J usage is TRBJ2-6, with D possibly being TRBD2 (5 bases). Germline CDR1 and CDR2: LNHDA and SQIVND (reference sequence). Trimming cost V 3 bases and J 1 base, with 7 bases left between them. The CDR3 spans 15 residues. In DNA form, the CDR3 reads TGTGCCAGTAGTATTGAGGGTTCTGGGGCCAACGTCCTGACTTTC. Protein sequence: CASSIEGSGANVLTF.

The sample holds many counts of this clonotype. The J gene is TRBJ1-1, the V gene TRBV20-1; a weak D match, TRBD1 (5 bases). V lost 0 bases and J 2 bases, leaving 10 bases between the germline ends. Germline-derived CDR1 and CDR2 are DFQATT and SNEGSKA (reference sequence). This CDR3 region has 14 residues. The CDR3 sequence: CSARDGTTNTEAFF. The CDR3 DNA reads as TGCAGTGCTAGAGACGGGACTACCAACACTGAAGCTTTCTTT.

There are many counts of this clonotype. As DNA, the CDR3 is TGTGCCAGCAGCTTAGGGGTCTTGGAGACCCAGTACTTC. This gives the protein CASSLGVLETQYF. The genes are TRBV5-4 and TRBJ2-5; a possible D gene is TRBD1 (5 bases). From germline, CDR1 is SGHNT and CDR2 YYREEE (reference sequence). The V and J ends lost 2 bases and 5 bases respectively, with 10 bases between them. The CDR3 is 13 residues long. Complete variable domain (other parts from reference TRBV5-4 and TRBJ2-5): ETGVTQSPTHLIKTRGQQVTLRCSSQSGHNTVSWYQQALGQGPQFIFQYYREEENGRGNFPPRFSGLQFPNYSSELNVNALELDDSALYLCASSLGVLETQYFGPGTRLLVL.

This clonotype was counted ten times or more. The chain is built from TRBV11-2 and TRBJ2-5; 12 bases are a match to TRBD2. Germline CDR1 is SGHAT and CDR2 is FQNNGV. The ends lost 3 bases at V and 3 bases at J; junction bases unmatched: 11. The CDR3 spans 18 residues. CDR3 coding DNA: TGTGCCAGCAGCTTGCGGACTAGCGGGACGCTAATCGAAGAGACCCAGTACTTC. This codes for CASSLRTSGTLIEETQYF. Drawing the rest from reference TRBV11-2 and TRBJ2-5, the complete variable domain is EAGVAQSPRYKIIEKRQSVAFWCNPISGHATLYWYQQILGQGPKLLIQFQNNGVVDDSQLPKDRFSAERLKGVDSTLKIQPAKLEDSAVYLCASSLRTSGTLIEETQYFGPGTRLLVL.

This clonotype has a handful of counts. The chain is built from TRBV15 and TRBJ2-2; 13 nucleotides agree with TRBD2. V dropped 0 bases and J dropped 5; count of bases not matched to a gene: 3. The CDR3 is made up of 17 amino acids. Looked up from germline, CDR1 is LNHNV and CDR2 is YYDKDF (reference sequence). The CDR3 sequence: CATSRDRGLAGTGELFF. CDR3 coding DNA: TGTGCCACCAGCAGAGACAGGGGACTAGCGGGGACCGGGGAGCTGTTTTTT.

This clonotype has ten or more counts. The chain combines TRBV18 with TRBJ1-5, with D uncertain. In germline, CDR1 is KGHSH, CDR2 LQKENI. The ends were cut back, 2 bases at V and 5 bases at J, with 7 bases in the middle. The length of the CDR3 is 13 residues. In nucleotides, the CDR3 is TGTGCCAGCTCACCAGGGGTTGATCAGCCCCAGCATTTT. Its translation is CASSPGVDQPQHF. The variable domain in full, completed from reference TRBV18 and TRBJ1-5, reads NAGVMQNPRHLVRRRGQEARLRCSPMKGHSHVYWYRQLPEEGLKFMVYLQKENIIDESGMPKERFSAEFPKEGPSILRIQQVVRGDSAAYFCASSPGVDQPQHFGDGTRLSIL.

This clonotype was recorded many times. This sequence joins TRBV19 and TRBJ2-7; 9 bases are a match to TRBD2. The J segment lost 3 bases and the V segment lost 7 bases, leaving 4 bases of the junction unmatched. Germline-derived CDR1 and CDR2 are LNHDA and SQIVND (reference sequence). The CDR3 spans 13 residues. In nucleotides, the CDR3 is TGTGCCAGTACATATAGCGGGAGCTACGAGCAGTACTTC. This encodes CASTYSGSYEQYF. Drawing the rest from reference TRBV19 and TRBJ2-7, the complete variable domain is DGGITQSPKYLFRKEGQNVTLSCEQNLNHDAMYWYRQDPGQGLRLIYYSQIVNDFQKGDIAEGYSVSREKKESFPLTVTSAQKNPTAFYLCASTYSGSYEQYFGPGTRLTVT.

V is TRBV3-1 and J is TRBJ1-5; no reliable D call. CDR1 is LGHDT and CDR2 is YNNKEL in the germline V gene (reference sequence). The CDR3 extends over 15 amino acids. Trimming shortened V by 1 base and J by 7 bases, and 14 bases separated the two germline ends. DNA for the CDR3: TGTGCCAGCAGCCAAGGGTCGAGTTCACGGCAGCCCCAGCATTTT. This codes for CASSQGSSSRQPQHF.

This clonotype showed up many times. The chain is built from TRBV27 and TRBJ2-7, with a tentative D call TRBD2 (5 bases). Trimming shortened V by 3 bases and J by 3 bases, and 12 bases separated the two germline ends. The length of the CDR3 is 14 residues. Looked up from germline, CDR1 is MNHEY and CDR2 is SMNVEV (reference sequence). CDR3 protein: CASSFSGFIYEQYF. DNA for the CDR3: TGTGCCAGCAGTTTTTCGGGGTTTATCTACGAGCAGTACTTC.

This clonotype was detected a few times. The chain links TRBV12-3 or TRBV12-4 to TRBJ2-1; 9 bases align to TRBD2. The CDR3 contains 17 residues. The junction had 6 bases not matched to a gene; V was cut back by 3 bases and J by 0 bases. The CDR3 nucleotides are TGTGCCAGCAGTTTGAGTAGCGGGGGCCGCTCCTACAATGAGCAGTTCTTC. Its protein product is CASSLSSGGRSYNEQFF.

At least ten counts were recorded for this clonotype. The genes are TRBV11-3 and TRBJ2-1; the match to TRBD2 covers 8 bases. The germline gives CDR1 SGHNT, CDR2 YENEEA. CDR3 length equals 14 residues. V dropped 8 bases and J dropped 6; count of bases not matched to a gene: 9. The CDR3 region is CASGAGGGVNEQFF. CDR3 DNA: TGTGCCAGCGGGGCGGGAGGTGGGGTCAATGAGCAGTTCTTC. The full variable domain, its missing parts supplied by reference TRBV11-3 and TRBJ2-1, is EAGVVQSPRYKIIEKKQPVAFWCNPISGHNTLYWYLQNLGQGPELLIRYENEEAVDDSQLPKDRFSAERLKGVDSTLKIQPAELGDSAVYLCASGAGGGVNEQFFGPGTRLTVL.

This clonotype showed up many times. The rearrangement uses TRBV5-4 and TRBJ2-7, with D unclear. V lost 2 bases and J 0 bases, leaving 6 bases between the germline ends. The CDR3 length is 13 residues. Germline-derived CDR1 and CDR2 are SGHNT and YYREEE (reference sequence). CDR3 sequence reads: CASSFSSSYEQYF. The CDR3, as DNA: TGTGCCAGCAGCTTCAGCAGCTCCTACGAGCAGTACTTC.

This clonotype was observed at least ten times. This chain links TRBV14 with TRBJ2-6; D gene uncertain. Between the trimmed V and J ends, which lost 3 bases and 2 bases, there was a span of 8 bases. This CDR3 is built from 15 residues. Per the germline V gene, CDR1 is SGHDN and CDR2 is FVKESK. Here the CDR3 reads CASSHSFPGANVLTF. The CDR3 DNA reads TGTGCCAGCAGCCACTCGTTCCCTGGGGCCAACGTCCTGACTTTC.

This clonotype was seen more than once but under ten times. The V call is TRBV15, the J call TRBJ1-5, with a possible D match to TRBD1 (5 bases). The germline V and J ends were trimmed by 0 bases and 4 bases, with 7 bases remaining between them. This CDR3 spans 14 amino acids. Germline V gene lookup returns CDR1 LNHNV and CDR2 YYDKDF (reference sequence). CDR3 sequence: CATSREGGNQPQHF. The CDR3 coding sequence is TGTGCCACCAGCAGAGAGGGGGGGAATCAGCCCCAGCATTTT.

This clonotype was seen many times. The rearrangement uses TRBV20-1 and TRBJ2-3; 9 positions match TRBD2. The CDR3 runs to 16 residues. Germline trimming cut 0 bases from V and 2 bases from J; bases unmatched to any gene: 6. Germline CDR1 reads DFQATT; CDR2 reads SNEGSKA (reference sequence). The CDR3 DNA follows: TGCAGTGCTAGAGATAGGCTAGCGGGATCCACAGATACGCAGTATTTT. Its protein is CSARDRLAGSTDTQYF.

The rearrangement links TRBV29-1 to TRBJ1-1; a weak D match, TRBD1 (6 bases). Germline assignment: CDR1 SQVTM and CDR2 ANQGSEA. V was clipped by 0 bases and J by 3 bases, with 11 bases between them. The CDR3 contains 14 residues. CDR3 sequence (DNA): TGCAGCGTTGAAGAGCGCAGGGGATACACTGAAGCTTTCTTT. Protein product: CSVEERRGYTEAFF. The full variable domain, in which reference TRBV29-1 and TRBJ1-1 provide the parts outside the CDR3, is SAVISQKPSRDICQRGTSLTIQCQVDSQVTMMFWYRQQPGQSLTLIATANQGSEATYESGFVIDKFPISRPNLTFSTLTVSNMSPEDSSIYLCSVEERRGYTEAFFGQGTRLTVV.

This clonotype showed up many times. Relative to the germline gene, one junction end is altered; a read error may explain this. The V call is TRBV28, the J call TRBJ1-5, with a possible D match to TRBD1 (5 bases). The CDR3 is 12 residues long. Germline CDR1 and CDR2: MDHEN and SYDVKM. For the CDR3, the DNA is TGTGCCAGCAGGAGGGCACCGGGACTAGAATATTTT. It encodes CASRRAPGLEYF.

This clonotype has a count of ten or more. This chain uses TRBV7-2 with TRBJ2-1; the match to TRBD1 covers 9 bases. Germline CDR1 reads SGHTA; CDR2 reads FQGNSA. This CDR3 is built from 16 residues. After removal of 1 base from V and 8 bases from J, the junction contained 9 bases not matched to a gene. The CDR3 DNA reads TGTGCCAGCAGCTTAGACCGGACAGGGGTAAAGGATGAGCAGTTCTTC. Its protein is CASSLDRTGVKDEQFF. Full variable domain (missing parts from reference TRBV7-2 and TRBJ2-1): GAGVSQSPSNKVTEKGKDVELRCDPISGHTALYWYRQSLGQGLEFLIYFQGNSAPDKSGLPSDRFSAERTGGSVSTLTIQRTQQEDSAVYLCASSLDRTGVKDEQFFGPGTRLTVL.

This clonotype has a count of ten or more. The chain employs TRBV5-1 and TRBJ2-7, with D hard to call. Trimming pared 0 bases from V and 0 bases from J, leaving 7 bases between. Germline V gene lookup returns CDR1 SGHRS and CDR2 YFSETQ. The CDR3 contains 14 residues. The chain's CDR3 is CASSLGDPSYEQYF. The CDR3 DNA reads TGCGCCAGCAGCTTGGGTGATCCCTCCTACGAGCAGTACTTC.

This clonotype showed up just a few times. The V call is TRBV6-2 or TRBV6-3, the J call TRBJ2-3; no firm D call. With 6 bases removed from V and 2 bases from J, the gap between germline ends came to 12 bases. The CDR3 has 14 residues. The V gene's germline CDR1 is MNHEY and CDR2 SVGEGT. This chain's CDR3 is CASSPFRTTDTQYF. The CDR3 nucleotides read TGTGCCAGCAGCCCTTTCCGGACCACAGATACGCAGTATTTT.

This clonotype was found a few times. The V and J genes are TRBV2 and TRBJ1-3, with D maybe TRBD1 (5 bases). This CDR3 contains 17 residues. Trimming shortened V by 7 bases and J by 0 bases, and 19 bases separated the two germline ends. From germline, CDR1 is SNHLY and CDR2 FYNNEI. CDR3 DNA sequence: TGTGCCAGCAATTCGGGCGACAGACACCTCTCTGGAAACACCATATATTTT. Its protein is CASNSGDRHLSGNTIYF.

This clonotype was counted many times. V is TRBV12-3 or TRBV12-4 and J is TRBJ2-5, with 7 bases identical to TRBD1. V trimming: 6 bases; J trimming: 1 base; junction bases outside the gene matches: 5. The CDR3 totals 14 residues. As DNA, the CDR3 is TGTGCCAGCAGGACTCGGGACAGCCAAGAGACCCAGTACTTC. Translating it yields CASRTRDSQETQYF.

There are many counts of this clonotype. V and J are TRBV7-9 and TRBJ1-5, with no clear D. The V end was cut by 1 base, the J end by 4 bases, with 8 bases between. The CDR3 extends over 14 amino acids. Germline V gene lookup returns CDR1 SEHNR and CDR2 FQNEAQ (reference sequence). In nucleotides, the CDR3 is TGTGCCAGCAGCTTAGTTGGAACAAATCAGCCCCAGCATTTT. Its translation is CASSLVGTNQPQHF.

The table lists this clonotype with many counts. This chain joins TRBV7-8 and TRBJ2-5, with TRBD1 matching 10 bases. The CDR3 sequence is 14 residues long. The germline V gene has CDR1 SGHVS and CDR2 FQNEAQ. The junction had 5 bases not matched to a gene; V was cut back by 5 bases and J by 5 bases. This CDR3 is CASSRKDRGETQYF. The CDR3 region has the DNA TGTGCCAGCAGCCGAAAGGACAGGGGGGAGACCCAGTACTTC. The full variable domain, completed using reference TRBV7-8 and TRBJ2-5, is GAGVSQSPRYKVAKRGQDVALRCDPISGHVSLFWYQQALGQGPEFLTYFQNEAQLDKSGLPSDRFFAERPEGSVSTLKIQRTQQEDSAVYLCASSRKDRGETQYFGPGTRLLVL.

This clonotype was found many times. The CDR3 reads CASSFTLAGGGTDTQYF. In nucleotides, the CDR3 is TGTGCCAGCAGCTTTACCCTAGCGGGGGGTGGTACAGATACGCAGTATTTT. The chain uses TRBV7-4 and TRBJ2-3, with 11 bases aligning to TRBD2. Trimming cost V 3 bases and J 3 bases; bases outside gene matches: 8. Germline V gene data show CDR1 as SGHVT and CDR2 as SQSDAQ. CDR3 length: 17 amino acids. Combining the CDR3 with reference TRBV7-4 and TRBJ2-3 gives the whole variable domain GAGVSQSPRYKVAKRGRDVALRCDSISGHVTLYWYRQTLGQGSEVLTYSQSDAQRDKSGRPSGRFSAERPERSVSTLKIQRTEQGDSAVYLCASSFTLAGGGTDTQYFGPGTRLTVL.